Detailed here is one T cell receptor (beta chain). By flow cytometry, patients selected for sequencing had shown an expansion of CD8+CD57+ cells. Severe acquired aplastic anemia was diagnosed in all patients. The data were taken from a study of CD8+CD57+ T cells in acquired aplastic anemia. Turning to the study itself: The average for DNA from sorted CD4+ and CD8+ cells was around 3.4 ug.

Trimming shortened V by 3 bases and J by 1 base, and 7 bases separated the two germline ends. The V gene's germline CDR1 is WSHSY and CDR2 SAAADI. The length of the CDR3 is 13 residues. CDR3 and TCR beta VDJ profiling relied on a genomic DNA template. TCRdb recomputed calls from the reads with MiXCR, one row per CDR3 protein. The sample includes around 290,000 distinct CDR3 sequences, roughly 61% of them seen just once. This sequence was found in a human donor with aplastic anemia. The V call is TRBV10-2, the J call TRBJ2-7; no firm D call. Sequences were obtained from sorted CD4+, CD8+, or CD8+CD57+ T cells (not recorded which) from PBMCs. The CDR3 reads CASSDGDSYEQYF. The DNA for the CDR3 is TGCGCCAGCAGTGATGGGGATTCCTACGAGCAGTACTTC.